This T cell receptor beta chain was captured by sequencing in a study of blood T cell repertoires in COVID-19 (dated by TCRdb to the early 2020s). With respect to the entire study: Samples covering the acute and convalescent phases of COVID-19 were provided by collaborators in the United States, Italy and Spain. Where HLA class I and class II types were available, the types were taken from metadata supplied by the sample provider, not from assay-based typing. The samples were drawn from the first 160 participants of the ongoing ImmuneRACE study and from 1,254 subjects provided by 6 global collaborators. The prospective study material was composed of cDNA or gDNA derived from T cells, B-cell-depleted T cells, or PBMCs. Subjects who had been exposed to COVID-19, were actively infected with it, or had recovered from it provided the deeply sampled blood TCRbeta repertoires that made up the dataset. The sample metadata nearly always contained a de-identified subject ID, COVID-19 status, age in years and sex. The repertoires were released in a freely available public database meant as a resource for research on the immune response to SARS-CoV-2. Points the paper makes about the study in general: Clinical and demographic metadata were provided uncurated, with the amount varying by source and participant.

The collaborating institutions used their own protocols to collect whole blood in K2EDTA tubes. For TCRbeta analysis, collaborators shipped samples as frozen whole blood, isolated PBMCs, or DNA extracted from either of those sample types. TCRbeta CDR3 regions were amplified from genomic DNA by means of the immunoSEQ Assay, a bias-controlled multiplex PCR. The paper's processing steps were these. The number of nucleated cells in each sample was estimated from the amplification of reference gene primers within the assay. To quantify the absolute abundance of each unique TCRbeta CDR3 rearrangement, sequence reads were collapsed and filtered. For each sample, productive Simpson clonality was calculated by taking the square root of Simpson's diversity index across productive rearrangements. TCRdb stores this immuneACCESS table with in-frame sequences only. Part of the clones is absent; in the studies checked, under half of the shortfall reflects unresolved V genes, and no reason is known for the rest. V, J and clone size reflect that table, while D and trimming were determined from the DNA. Counted in this sample were 80,000 to 90,000 clones; more than 75% of them appeared once. Approximately 1.2% of the sample goes to the ten largest clones.

The germline V gene (reference sequence) provides CDR1 MNHEY and CDR2 SMNVEV. V sheds 6 bases and J sheds 9 bases, leaving 12 bases between their ends. The CDR3 covers 12 residues, taking in both the cysteine and the phenylalanine. The DNA shown is the 36-base CDR3, in frame from base 1. This clone was detected only a few times. The specificity of this receptor is unknown. No much larger clonotype is one base removed from it; base qualities were not supplied. The V and J genes are TRBV27 and TRBJ2-1; the D gene is perhaps TRBD2, from 6 matching bases. The clonotype comes from a woman at least 80 years old with acute or convalescent COVID-19. The sequencing sample was made of peripheral blood. CDR3 sequence: CASSQSGVEQFF. The nucleotide sequence is given as TGTGCCAGCAGCCAGTCGGGGGTTGAGCAGTTCTTC.